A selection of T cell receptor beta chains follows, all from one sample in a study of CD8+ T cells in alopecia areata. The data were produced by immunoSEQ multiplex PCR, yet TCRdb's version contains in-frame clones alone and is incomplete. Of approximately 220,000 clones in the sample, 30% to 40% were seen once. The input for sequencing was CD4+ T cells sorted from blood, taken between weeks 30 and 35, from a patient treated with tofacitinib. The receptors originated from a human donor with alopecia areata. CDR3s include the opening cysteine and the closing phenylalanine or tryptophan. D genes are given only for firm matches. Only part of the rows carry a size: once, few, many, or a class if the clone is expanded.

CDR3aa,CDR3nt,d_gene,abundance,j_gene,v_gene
CSVAVKDTQYF,TGCAGCGTTGCTGTCAAAGATACGCAGTATTTT,.,.,TRBJ2-3,TRBV29-1
CASSFDRTREAFF,TGTGCCAGCAGTTTCGACCGGACACGTGAAGCTTTCTTT,.,.,TRBJ1-1,TRBV6-5
CASNGGGQGNTGELFF,TGTGCCAGCAATGGAGGGGGACAGGGGAACACCGGGGAGCTGTTTTTT,TRBD1,.,TRBJ2-2,TRBV2
CSVGWASGNEQFF,TGCAGCGTCGGGTGGGCTAGTGGGAATGAGCAGTTCTTC,.,few,TRBJ2-1,TRBV29-1
CASRIDRAGGYTF,TGTGCCAGCAGAATTGACAGGGCGGGGGGCTACACCTTC,TRBD1,.,TRBJ1-2,TRBV27
CASRGNTEAFF,TGTGCCAGCAGGGGGAACACTGAAGCTTTCTTT,.,.,TRBJ1-1,TRBV6-6
CASSGLALTSTDTQYF,TGTGCCAGCAGTGGGCTAGCTTTAACTAGCACAGATACGCAGTATTTT,.,.,TRBJ2-3,TRBV27
CASSGDVGSYNEQFF,TGTGCCAGCAGCGGGGACGTCGGCTCCTACAATGAGCAGTTCTTC,.,.,TRBJ2-1,TRBV11-2
CASRKGGMNTEAFF,TGTGCCAGCCGGAAAGGGGGGATGAACACTGAAGCTTTCTTT,.,.,TRBJ1-1,TRBV25-1
CAWSVQAGKAFF,TGTGCCTGGAGTGTACAGGCAGGGAAAGCTTTCTTT,.,.,TRBJ1-1,TRBV30
CASSSGQSNYGYTF,TGCGCCAGCAGCAGCGGACAGAGTAACTATGGCTACACCTTC,.,few,TRBJ1-2,TRBV5-1
CASRPSGGPTGELFF,TGCGCCAGCAGACCTAGTGGGGGCCCCACCGGGGAGCTGTTTTTT,.,.,TRBJ2-2,TRBV23-1
CASTPSEGWNSPLHF,TGTGCCAGCACCCCCTCAGAGGGGTGGAATTCACCCCTCCACTTT,.,.,TRBJ1-6,TRBV6-5
CASSSGRGTGANVLTF,TGTGCCAGCAGCTCCGGTCGCGGGACCGGGGCCAACGTCCTGACTTTC,.,.,TRBJ2-6,TRBV7-3
CASSIPGQEAFF,TGTGCCAGCAGTATACCGGGACAAGAAGCTTTCTTT,.,once,TRBJ1-1,TRBV27
CASSVGTGGSSPLHF,TGTGCCAGCAGCGTAGGGACAGGGGGTAGTTCACCCCTCCACTTT,TRBD1,.,TRBJ1-6,TRBV9
CASSLMTETYGYTF,TGCGCCAGCAGCTTGATGACAGAGACCTATGGCTACACCTTC,.,.,TRBJ1-2,TRBV5-1